This TCR beta chain is drawn from a study of T-cell reconstitution after alpha-beta-depleted transplantation in children. Unique molecular identifiers tagged the TCRbeta library. TCRdb re-derived calls from the PCR reads in MiXCR, one entry per CDR3 protein. Of around 680,000 distinct CDR3 sequences in the sample, roughly 15% were seen once. Specimen: PBMCs from the stem cell graft donor, collected from the stem cell graft. The source is a human donor who donated a stem cell graft to a child with acute myeloid leukemia.

The CDR3 DNA follows: TGTGCCAGCAGCTTAAAGGGACAGGTGACTACCGGGGAGCTGTTTTTT. This encodes CASSLKGQVTTGELFF. The chain links TRBV7-9 to TRBJ2-2; 8 nucleotides line up with TRBD1. Germline CDR1 reads SEHNR; CDR2 reads FQNEAQ (reference sequence). V gave up 2 bases and J gave up 5 bases; unmatched junction bases: 7. CDR3 length: 16 residues.